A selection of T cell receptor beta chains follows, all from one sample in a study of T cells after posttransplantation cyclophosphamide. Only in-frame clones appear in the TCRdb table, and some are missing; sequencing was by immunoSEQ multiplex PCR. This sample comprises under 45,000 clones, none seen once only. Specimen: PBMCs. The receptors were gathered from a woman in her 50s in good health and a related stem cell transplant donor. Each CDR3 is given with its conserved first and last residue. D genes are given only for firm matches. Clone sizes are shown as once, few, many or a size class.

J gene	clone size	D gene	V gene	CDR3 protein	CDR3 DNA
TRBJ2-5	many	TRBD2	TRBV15	CAASGGHETQYF	TGTGCCGCTTCGGGGGGGCATGAGACCCAGTACTTC
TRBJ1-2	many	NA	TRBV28	CASSDKYYGYTF	TGTGCCAGCAGTGACAAGTACTATGGCTACACCTTC
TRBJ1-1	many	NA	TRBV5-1	CASSGQGGNTEAFF	TGCGCCAGCAGCGGACAAGGGGGGAACACTGAAGCTTTCTTT
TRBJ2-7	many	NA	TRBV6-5	CASSPLGSSYEQYF	TGTGCCAGCAGCCCCCTCGGGAGCTCCTACGAGCAGTACTTC
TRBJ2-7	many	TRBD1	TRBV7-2	CASSPEGTGGGEQYF	TGTGCCAGCAGCCCCGAAGGGACAGGGGGCGGCGAGCAGTACTTC
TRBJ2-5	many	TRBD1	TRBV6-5	CASSRTGGQETQYF	TGTGCCAGCAGCCGGACAGGGGGCCAAGAGACCCAGTACTTC
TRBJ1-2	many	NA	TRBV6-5	CASSYGAGDGYTF	TGTGCCAGCAGTTACGGGGCAGGGGATGGCTACACCTTC
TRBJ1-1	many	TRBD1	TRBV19	CASSNGQGGWNTEAFF	TGTGCCAGTAGTAACGGACAGGGAGGTTGGAACACTGAAGCTTTCTTT
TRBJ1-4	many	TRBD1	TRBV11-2	CASSPSLPGQGLSEKLFF	TGTGCCAGCAGCCCTAGCCTCCCGGGACAGGGTTTGAGTGAAAAACTGTTTTTT
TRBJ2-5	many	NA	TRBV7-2	CASSSKTSFQETQYF	TGTGCCAGCAGCTCGAAAACTAGCTTCCAAGAGACCCAGTACTTC